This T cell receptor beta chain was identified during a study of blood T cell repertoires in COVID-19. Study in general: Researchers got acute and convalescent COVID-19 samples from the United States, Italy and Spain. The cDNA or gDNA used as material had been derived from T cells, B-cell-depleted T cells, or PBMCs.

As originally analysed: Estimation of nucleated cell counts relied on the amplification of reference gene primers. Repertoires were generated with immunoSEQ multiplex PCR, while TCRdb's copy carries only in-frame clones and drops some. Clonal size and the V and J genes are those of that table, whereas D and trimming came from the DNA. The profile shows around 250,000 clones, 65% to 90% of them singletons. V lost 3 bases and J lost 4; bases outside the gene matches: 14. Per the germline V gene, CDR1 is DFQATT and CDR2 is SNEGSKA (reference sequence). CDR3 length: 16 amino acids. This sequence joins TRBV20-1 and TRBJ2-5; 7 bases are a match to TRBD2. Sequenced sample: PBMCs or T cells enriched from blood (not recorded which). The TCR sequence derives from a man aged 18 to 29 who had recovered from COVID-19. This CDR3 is CSASFLAALEGETQYF. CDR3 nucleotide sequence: TGCAGTGCTAGTTTCCTAGCGGCTCTGGAGGGAGAGACCCAGTACTTC.